This TCR beta chain came from a study of response to subunit inactivated influenza vaccine. Broader study findings: The authors put forward the suggestion that each seasonal influenza vaccination may bring in only a limited number of new T cells.

Trimming stripped 4 bases from V and 6 bases from J, with 19 bases between. The CDR3 runs 14 residues. Germline V gene lookup returns CDR1 SQVTM and CDR2 ANQGSEA. TCRdb re-analysed the RT-PCR reads in MiXCR, keeping a single row per CDR3 protein. The sample records 710,000 or so distinct CDR3 sequences, roughly 14% being singletons. This clonotype was recorded at least ten times. Its matching antigen is unknown. This material consisted of PBMCs from blood, taken approximately 13 days after vaccination. This receptor was identified in a man over 45 who received an inactivated influenza vaccine. This rearrangement joins TRBV29-1 to TRBJ2-7, with a possible D match to TRBD1 (7 bases). In DNA, the CDR3 is TGCAGCGTTGTGATAGGGGGCGCGGGGTCCGAGCAGTACTTC. Its protein is CSVVIGGAGSEQYF.